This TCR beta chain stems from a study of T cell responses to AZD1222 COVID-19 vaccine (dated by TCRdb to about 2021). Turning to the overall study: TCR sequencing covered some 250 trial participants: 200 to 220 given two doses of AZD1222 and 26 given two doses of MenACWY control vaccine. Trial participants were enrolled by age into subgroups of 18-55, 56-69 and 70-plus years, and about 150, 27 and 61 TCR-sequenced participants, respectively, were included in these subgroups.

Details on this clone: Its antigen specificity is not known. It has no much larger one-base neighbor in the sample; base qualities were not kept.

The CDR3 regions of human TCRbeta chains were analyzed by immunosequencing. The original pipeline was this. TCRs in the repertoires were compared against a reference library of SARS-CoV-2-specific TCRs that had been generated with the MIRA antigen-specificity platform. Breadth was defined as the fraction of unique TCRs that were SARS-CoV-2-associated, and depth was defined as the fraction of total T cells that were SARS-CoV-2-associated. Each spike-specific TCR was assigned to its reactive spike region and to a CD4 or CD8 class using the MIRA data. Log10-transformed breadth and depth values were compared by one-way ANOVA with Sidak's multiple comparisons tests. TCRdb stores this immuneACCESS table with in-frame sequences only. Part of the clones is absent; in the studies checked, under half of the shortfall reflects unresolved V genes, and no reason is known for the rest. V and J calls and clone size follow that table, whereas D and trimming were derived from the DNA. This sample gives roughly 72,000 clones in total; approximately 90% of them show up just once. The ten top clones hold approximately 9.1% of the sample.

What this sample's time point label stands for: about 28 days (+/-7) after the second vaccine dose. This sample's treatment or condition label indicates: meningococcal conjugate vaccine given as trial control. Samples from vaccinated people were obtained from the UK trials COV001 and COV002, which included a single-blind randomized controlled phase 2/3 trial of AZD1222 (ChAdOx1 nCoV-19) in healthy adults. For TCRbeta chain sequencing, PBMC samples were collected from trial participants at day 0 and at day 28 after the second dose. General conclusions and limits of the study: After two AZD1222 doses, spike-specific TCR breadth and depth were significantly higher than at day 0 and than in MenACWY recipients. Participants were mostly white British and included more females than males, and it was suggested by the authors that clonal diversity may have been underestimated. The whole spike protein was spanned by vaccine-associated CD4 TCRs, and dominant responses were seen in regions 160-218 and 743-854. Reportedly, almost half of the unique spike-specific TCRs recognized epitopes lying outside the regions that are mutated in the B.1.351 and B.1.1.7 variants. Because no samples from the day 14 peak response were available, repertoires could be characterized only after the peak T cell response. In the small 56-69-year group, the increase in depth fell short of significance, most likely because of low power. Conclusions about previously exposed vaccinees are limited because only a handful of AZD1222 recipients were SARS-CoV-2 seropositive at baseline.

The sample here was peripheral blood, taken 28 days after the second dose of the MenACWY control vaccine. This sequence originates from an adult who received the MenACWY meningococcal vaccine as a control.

CDR3 loop: CASSLGAENLGTDTQYF. The nucleotide sequence reads TGTGCCAGCAGTTTAGGGGCCGAAAATTTGGGTACAGATACGCAGTATTTT. This chain is built from TRBV27 and TRBJ2-3, with a tentative D gene TRBD1 over 5 matching bases. Based on the germline V gene (reference sequence), the CDR1 and CDR2 sequences are MNHEY and SMNVEV. The germline ends are 18 bases apart after V is trimmed by 2 bases and J by 3 bases. Including cysteine and phenylalanine, the CDR3 has 17 amino acids. Here the CDR3 DNA is all that survives: 51 bases in frame from base 1.